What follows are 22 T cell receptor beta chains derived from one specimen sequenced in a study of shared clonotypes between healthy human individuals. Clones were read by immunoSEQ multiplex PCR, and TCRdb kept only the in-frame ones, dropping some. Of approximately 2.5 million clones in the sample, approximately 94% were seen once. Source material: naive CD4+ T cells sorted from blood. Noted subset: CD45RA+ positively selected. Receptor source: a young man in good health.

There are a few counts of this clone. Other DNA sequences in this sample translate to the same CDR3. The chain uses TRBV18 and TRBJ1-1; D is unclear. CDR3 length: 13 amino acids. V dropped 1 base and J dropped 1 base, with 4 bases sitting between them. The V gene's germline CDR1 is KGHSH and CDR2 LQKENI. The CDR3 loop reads CASSPQENTEAFF. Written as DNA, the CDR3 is TGTGCCAGCTCACCACAGGAGAACACTGAAGCTTTCTTT.

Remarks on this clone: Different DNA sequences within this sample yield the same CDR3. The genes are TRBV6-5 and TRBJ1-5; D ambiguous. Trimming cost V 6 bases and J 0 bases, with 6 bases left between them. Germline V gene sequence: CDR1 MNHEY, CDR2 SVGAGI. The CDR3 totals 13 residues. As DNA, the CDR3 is TGTGCCAGCAGACGGGCTAGCAATCAGCCCCAGCATTTT. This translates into CASRRASNQPQHF.

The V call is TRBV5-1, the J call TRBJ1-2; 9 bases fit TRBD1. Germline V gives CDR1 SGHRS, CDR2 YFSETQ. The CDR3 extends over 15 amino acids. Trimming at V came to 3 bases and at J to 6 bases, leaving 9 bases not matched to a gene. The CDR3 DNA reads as TGCGCCAGCAGCTCCCGACAGGGGGGGACGGATGGCTACACCTTC. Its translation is CASSSRQGGTDGYTF. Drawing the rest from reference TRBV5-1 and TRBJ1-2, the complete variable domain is KAGVTQTPRYLIKTRGQQVTLSCSPISGHRSVSWYQQTPGQGLQFLFEYFSETQRNKGNFPGRFSGRQFSNSRSEMNVSTLELGDSALYLCASSSRQGGTDGYTFGSGTRLTVV.

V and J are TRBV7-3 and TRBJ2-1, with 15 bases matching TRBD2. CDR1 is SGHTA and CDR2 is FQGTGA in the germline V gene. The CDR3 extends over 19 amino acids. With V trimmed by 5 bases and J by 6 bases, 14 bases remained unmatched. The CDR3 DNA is TGTGCCAGCAGCCCGGGACTAGCGGGGGGCGTAGCCCCCGTCAATGAGCAGTTCTTC. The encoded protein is CASSPGLAGGVAPVNEQFF.

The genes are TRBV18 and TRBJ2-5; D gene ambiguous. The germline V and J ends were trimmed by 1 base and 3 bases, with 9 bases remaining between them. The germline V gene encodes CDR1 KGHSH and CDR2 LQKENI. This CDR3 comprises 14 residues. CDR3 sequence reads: CASSPRQSEETQYF. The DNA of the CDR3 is TGTGCCAGCTCACCACGTCAAAGTGAAGAGACCCAGTACTTC.

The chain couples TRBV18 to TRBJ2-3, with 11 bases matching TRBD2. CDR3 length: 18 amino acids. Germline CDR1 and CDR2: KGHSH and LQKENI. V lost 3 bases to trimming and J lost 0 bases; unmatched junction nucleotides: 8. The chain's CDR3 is CASSPIGTSGKSTDTQYF. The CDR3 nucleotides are TGTGCCAGCTCACCTATAGGGACTAGCGGAAAGAGCACAGATACGCAGTATTTT.

CDR3 loop: CASSLGVVQTGYTF. DNA of the CDR3: TGTGCCAGCAGCTTAGGAGTAGTCCAGACTGGCTACACCTTC. The chain combines TRBV11-2 with TRBJ1-2; no clear D. Germline V gene lookup returns CDR1 SGHAT and CDR2 FQNNGV. This CDR3 is 14 amino acids long. V lost 1 base to trimming and J lost 7 bases, with 13 bases between them.

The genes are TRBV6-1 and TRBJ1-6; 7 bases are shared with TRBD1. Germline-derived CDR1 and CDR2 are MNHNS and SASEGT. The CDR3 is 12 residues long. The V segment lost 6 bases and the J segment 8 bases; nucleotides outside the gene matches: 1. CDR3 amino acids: CASRDRDSPLHF. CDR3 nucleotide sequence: TGTGCCAGCAGAGACAGGGATTCACCCCTCCACTTT.

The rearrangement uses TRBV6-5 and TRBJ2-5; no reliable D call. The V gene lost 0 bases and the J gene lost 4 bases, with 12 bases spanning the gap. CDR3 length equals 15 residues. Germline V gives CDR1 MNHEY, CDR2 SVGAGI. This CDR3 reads CASSYSNPVGETQYF. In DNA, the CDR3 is TGTGCCAGCAGTTACTCGAACCCGGTAGGAGAGACCCAGTACTTC.

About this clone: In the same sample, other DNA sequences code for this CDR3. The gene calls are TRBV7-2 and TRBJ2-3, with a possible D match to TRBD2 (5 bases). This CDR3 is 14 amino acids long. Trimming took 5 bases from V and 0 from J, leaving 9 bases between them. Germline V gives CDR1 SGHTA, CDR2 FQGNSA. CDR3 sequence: CASSAGLSTDTQYF. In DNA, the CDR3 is TGTGCCAGCAGCGCCGGACTTAGCACAGATACGCAGTATTTT. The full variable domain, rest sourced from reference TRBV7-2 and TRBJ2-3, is GAGVSQSPSNKVTEKGKDVELRCDPISGHTALYWYRQSLGQGLEFLIYFQGNSAPDKSGLPSDRFSAERTGGSVSTLTIQRTQQEDSAVYLCASSAGLSTDTQYFGPGTRLTVL.

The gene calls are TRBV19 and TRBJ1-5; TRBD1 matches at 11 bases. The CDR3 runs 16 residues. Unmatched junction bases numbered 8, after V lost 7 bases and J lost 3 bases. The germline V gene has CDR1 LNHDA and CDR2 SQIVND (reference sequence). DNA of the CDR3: TGTGCCAGTACCGGGACAGGGGGAGTATACAATCAGCCCCAGCATTTT. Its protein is CASTGTGGVYNQPQHF.

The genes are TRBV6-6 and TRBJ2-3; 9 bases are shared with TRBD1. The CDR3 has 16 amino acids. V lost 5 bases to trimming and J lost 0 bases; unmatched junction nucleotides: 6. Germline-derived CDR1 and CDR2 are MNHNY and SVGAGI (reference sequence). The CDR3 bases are TGTGCCAGCAGTACCGGGACAGGGATTAGCACAGATACGCAGTATTTT. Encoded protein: CASSTGTGISTDTQYF.

CDR3 DNA: TGTGCCAGCTCACCACCGGTGAACAATGAGCAGTTCTTC. Translation: CASSPPVNNEQFF. The rearrangement links TRBV18 to TRBJ2-1; no firm D call. The CDR3 consists of 13 residues. Deletions cut 0 bases from V and 5 bases from J, with 5 bases between. Looked up from germline, CDR1 is KGHSH and CDR2 is LQKENI. Based on the CDR3 plus reference TRBV18 and TRBJ2-1, the full variable domain is NAGVMQNPRHLVRRRGQEARLRCSPMKGHSHVYWYRQLPEEGLKFMVYLQKENIIDESGMPKERFSAEFPKEGPSILRIQQVVRGDSAAYFCASSPPVNNEQFFGPGTRLTVL.

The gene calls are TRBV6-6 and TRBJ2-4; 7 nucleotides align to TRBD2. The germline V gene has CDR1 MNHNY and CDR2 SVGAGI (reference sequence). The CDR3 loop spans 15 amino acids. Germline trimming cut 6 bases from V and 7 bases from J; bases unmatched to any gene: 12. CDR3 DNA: TGTGCCAGCAGGGGGGGGGAGACTAGTCAGAACATTCAGTACTTC. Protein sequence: CASRGGETSQNIQYF.

CDR3 amino acids: CARNLQNPGYEQYF. The CDR3 DNA sequence: TGTGCCAGAAACCTACAGAACCCTGGGTACGAGCAGTACTTC. The rearrangement links TRBV7-5 to TRBJ2-7; the table's D call, TRBD1, has no DNA check behind it. TRBV7-5 is classified as a pseudogene. There are 14 residues in the CDR3.

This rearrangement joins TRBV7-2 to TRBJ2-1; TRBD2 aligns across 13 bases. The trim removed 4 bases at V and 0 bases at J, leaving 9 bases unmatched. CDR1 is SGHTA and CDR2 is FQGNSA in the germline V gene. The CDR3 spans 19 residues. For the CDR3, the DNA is TGTGCCAGCAGCTGGGGGACTAGCGGGACATCCAGCTCCTACAATGAGCAGTTCTTC. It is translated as CASSWGTSGTSSSYNEQFF.

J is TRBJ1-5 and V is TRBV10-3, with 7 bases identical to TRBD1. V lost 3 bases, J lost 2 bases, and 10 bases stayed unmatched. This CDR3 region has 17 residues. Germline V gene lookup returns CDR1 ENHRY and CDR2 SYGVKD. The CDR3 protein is CAISEGLGGFGNQPQHF. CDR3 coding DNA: TGTGCCATCAGTGAAGGTCTAGGGGGCTTTGGCAATCAGCCCCAGCATTTT.

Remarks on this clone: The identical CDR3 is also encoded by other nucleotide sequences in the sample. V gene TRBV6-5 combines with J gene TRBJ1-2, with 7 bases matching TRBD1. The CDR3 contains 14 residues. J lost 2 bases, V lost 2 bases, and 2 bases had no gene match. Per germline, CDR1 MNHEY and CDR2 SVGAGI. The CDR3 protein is CASSYDRVNYGYTF. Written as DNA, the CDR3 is TGTGCCAGCAGTTACGACAGGGTCAACTATGGCTACACCTTC.

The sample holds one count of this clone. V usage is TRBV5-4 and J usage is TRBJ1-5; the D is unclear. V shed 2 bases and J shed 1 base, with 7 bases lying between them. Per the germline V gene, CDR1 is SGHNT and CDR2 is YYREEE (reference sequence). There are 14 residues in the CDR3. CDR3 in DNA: TGTGCCAGCAGCTTCAGTGGGAGCAATCAGCCCCAGCATTTT. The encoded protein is CASSFSGSNQPQHF.

CDR3 sequence: CASEPGESGTYEQYF. The CDR3 nucleotides read TGTGCCAGCGAACCAGGGGAGAGCGGAACCTACGAGCAGTACTTC. This chain uses TRBV2 with TRBJ2-7; D is perhaps TRBD1 (6 bases). Germline CDR1 SNHLY, CDR2 FYNNEI. The CDR3 is 15 amino acids. V lost 8 bases to trimming and J lost 2 bases, with 19 bases between them.

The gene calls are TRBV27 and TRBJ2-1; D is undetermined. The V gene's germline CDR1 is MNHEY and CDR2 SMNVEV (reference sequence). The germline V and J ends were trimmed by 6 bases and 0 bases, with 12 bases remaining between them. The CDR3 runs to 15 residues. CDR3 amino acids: CASSFTYSSYNEQFF. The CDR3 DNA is TGTGCCAGCAGCTTTACCTATAGCTCCTACAATGAGCAGTTCTTC.

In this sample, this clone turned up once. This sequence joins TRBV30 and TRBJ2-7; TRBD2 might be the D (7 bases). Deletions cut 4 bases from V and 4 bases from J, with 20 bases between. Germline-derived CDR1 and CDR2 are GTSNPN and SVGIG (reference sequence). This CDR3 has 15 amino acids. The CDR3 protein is CAWKGGIGRSYEQYF. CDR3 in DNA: TGTGCCTGGAAGGGGGGGATTGGCAGATCTTACGAGCAGTACTTC.